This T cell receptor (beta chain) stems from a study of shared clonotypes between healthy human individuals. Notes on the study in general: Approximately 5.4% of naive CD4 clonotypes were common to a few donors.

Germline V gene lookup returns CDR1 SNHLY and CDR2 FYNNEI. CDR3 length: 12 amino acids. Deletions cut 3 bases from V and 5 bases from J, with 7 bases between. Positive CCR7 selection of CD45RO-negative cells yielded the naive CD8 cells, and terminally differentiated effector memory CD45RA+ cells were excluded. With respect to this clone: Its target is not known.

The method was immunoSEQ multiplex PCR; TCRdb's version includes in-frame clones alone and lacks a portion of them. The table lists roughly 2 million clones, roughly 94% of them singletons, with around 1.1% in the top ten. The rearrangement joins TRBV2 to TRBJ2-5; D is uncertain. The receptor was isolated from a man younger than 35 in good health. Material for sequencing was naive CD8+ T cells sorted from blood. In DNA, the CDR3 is TGTGCCAGCAGTGACGTCCTGGAGACCCAGTACTTC. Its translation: CASSDVLETQYF.